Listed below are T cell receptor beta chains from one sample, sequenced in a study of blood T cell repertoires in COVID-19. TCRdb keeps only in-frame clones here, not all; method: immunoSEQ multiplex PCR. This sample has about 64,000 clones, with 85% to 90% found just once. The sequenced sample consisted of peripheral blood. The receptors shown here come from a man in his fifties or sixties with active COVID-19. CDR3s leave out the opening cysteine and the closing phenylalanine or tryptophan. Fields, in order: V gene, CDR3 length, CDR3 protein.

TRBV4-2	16	ASSQDTSGGGNTGELF
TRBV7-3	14	ASSLVSGSGTDTQY
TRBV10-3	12	AARPGRESYEQY
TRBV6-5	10	ARHGGRNEQF
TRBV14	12	ASSQEAREDTQY
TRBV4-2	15	ASSQEVSTGVGYEQY
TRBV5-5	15	ASSLGILAGGGNEQF
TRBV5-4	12	ASKGDRATDTQY
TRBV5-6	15	ASSSPGQAHSGNTIY
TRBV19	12	ASSEEEGDSPLH
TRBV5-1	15	ASSLGAGGSRTDTQY
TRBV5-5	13	ASSFLTTATGGYT
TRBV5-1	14	ASSPGTGGYQETQY
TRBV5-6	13	ASSPWGGRRREQY
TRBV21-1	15	ASNIHWCGRLYNEQF
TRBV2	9	ASSTGFEQY
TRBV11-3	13	ASSPGGQRPGELF
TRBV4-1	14	ASSQDSGGLGDEQF
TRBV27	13	ASSSPSGRDHEQY
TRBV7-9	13	ASSARQGAYNEQF
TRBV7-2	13	ASSLGGVGSYEQY
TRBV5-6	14	ASSLDVGEVAHSST
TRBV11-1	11	ASSSGTQETQY
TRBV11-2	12	ASSGGLAEYEQY
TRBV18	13	ASSPEGRGQETQY
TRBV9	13	ASSATGYSQETQY
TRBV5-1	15	ASSLGQRGTIQETQY
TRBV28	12	ASSPLGLEETQY
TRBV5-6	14	ASSLELATPPGEQY
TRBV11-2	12	ASSSHRGAYEQY
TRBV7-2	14	ASSPGPSGLYNEQF
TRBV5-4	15	ASSGVVAGGPGETQY
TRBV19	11	ASSRDRESEQY
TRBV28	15	ASSLYTLRDRAYGYT
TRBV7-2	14	ASSLAGGFLNSPLH
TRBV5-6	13	ASSWRAGRGFEQY
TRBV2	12	ASSPGTGRNTQY
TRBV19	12	ATRAGSGTDTQY
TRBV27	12	ASSSQETGNTIY
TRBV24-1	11	ATRGGDGETQY
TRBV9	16	ASSPRLAGILSTDTQY
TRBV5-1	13	ASSFSGQAVETQY
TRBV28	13	ASSPRTGVNTEAF
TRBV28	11	ASSLVAGIEQF
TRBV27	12	ANATSGSGETQY
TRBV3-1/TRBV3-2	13	ASSLRGSYNSPLH
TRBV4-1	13	ASSQAETGLGEQY
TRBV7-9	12	ASSEGQGNEKLF
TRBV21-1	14	ASSNHGLAVYNEQF
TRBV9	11	ASGTGGRGTQY
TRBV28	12	ASRGQVNTGELF
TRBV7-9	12	ASNRDSRIDGYT
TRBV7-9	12	ASSSYRDQETQY
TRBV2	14	ASSYGLAGAADTQY
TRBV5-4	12	ASSLWTSLNEQF
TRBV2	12	ASRAGTITGELF
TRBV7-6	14	ASSSGTSGIQETQY
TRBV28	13	ASSPPRGASYGYT
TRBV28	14	ASSSKTAPSTDTQY